These 12 T cell receptor beta chains originate from one sample sequenced in a study of T-cell memory formation after mild COVID-19 (dated by TCRdb to 2020 to 2023). Libraries came from 5' RACE. Instrument on record: Illumina NovaSeq 6000. The public reads were quality trimmed at Q25 with fastp and then assembled into clones with MiXCR by TCRdb, keeping productive beta chains. When rows share a CDR3 protein, they turn into one entry using the most common DNA and genes. This sample has about 420,000 distinct CDR3 sequences in its table, and 20% to 30% of those were observed once. Around 13% of the sample is taken by the ten largest. The sequencing sample was made of PBMCs or a T cell subset sorted from them (not recorded which). These receptors were collected from an adult woman who had mild COVID-19 (a few samples of this study predate the infection). The sample titles of this study are shuffled in the database, so cell type and time point are left out; the donor was told from shared clones.

CDR3: CASSLGETATAEAFF. The CDR3, as DNA: TGTGCCAGCAGCCTAGGAGAAACCGCGACGGCTGAAGCTTTCTTT. V is TRBV11-1 and J is TRBJ1-1; no clear D gene. Trimming left V 5 bases short and J 6 bases short, with 19 bases between. Germline V gives CDR1 SGHAT, CDR2 FQDESV (reference sequence). This CDR3 comprises 15 residues.

V usage is TRBV24-1 and J usage is TRBJ1-1; 9 bases match TRBD1. This CDR3 contains 13 residues. V was clipped by 3 bases and J by 9 bases; unmatched bases: 4. Germline CDR1 reads KGHDR; CDR2 reads SFDVKD. This CDR3 is CATSDPGQGKAFF. The CDR3 DNA reads as TGTGCCACCAGTGATCCAGGACAGGGGAAAGCTTTCTTT.

This clonotype appeared a few times. The rearrangement joins TRBV11-2 to TRBJ2-3; D is uncertain. Trimming removed 1 base at V and 1 base at J, with 9 bases between. CDR1 is SGHAT, CDR2 FQNNGV, per germline. The CDR3 length is 15 residues. CDR3 in DNA: TGTGCCAGCAGCTTAGTCCCGCTAGGCACAGATACGCAGTATTTT. This encodes CASSLVPLGTDTQYF. Full variable domain (remainder filled in from reference TRBV11-2 and TRBJ2-3): EAGVAQSPRYKIIEKRQSVAFWCNPISGHATLYWYQQILGQGPKLLIQFQNNGVVDDSQLPKDRFSAERLKGVDSTLKIQPAKLEDSAVYLCASSLVPLGTDTQYFGPGTRLTVL.

The V and J genes are TRBV5-1 and TRBJ2-5; 9 bases fit TRBD2. This CDR3 comprises 18 residues. From germline, CDR1 is SGHRS and CDR2 YFSETQ. V lost 5 bases, J lost 3 bases, and 17 bases stayed unmatched. Here the CDR3 DNA reads TGCGCCAGCAGGCTAAGCCCCCTCAGCGGGGGGATGGAAGAGACCCAGTACTTC. Protein: CASRLSPLSGGMEETQYF.

The genes are TRBV5-6 and TRBJ1-1; tentatively, D is TRBD1 (6 bases). V lost 4 bases and J 4 bases, leaving 14 bases between the germline ends. CDR1 SGHDT and CDR2 YYEEEE come from the germline V gene. The CDR3 extends over 14 amino acids. CDR3 protein: CASSRLTGFTEAFF. The CDR3 coding sequence is TGTGCCAGCAGCCGTCTTACAGGGTTCACTGAAGCTTTCTTT. Full variable domain (rest looked up from reference TRBV5-6 and TRBJ1-1): DAGVTQSPTHLIKTRGQQVTLRCSPKSGHDTVSWYQQALGQGPQFIFQYYEEEERQRGNFPDRFSGHQFPNYSSELNVNALLLGDSALYLCASSRLTGFTEAFFGQGTRLTVV.

This clonotype was counted many times. The chain recombines TRBV12-5 with TRBJ1-1; D is undetermined. This CDR3 region has 11 residues. V was cut by 7 bases and J by 10 bases, with 13 bases left in between. Germline assignment: CDR1 LGHNT and CDR2 FRNRAP. The CDR3 region is CASALNFGAFF. In DNA form, the CDR3 reads TGTGCTAGTGCCCTGAACTTTGGAGCTTTCTTT.

The gene calls are TRBV7-9 and TRBJ1-2; D might be TRBD1 (5 bases). CDR3 length equals 16 residues. Between the trimmed V and J ends, which lost 3 bases and 2 bases, there was a span of 16 bases. Germline V gene data show CDR1 as SEHNR and CDR2 as FQNEAQ (reference sequence). The CDR3 DNA reads as TGTGCCAGCAGCTTCGGGGGATCCGAGACGAACTATGGCTACACCTTC. It is translated as CASSFGGSETNYGYTF. The whole variable domain, remainder taken from reference TRBV7-9 and TRBJ1-2, is DTGVSQNPRHKITKRGQNVTFRCDPISEHNRLYWYRQTLGQGPEFLTYFQNEAQLEKSRLLSDRFSAERPKGSFSTLEIQRTEQGDSAMYLCASSFGGSETNYGYTFGSGTRLTVV.

The CDR3, as DNA: TGTGCCAGCAGCCAAGAGCTGGGGGTTAACACCGGGGAGCTGTTTTTT. This codes for CASSQELGVNTGELFF. This chain connects TRBV14 to TRBJ2-2; D possibly uses TRBD1 or TRBD2 (5 bases each). Per the germline V gene, CDR1 is SGHDN and CDR2 is FVKESK. V was trimmed by 0 bases and J by 2 bases, leaving 10 bases between them. This CDR3 is built from 16 residues.

The V call is TRBV7-3, the J call TRBJ2-3, with 7 bases matching TRBD2. V was pared by 5 bases and J by 1 base, with 6 bases of the junction left unmatched. This CDR3 is 15 amino acids long. Per the germline V gene, CDR1 is SGHTA and CDR2 is FQGTGA. The CDR3 loop reads CASSRSSGGTDTQYF. CDR3 bases: TGTGCCAGCAGCCGGTCGAGCGGGGGCACAGATACGCAGTATTTT.

This clonotype has more than one count but fewer than ten. The V and J genes are TRBV27 and TRBJ2-7; TRBD1 aligns across 8 bases. CDR1 is MNHEY, CDR2 SMNVEV, per germline (reference sequence). The CDR3 length is 17 residues. The J segment lost 0 bases and the V segment lost 0 bases, leaving 7 bases of the junction unmatched. The CDR3 loop reads CASSLSLNRGSSYEQYF. DNA of the CDR3: TGTGCCAGCAGTTTATCCTTGAACAGGGGGAGCTCCTACGAGCAGTACTTC.

This clonotype was picked up a small number of times. The J gene is TRBJ2-3, the V gene TRBV3-1, with 10 positions matching TRBD2. The germline CDR1 and CDR2 sequences are LGHDT and YNNKEL (reference sequence). CDR3 length: 16 amino acids. The trim removed 1 base at V and 1 base at J, leaving 2 bases unmatched. DNA of the CDR3: TGTGCCAGCAGCCAAGGAGCGGGGGGGCGCACAGATACGCAGTATTTT. Amino acid sequence: CASSQGAGGRTDTQYF.

V usage is TRBV7-9 and J usage is TRBJ1-1; TRBD1 aligns across 8 bases. V dropped 5 bases and J dropped 2; count of bases not matched to a gene: 10. This CDR3 is 16 amino acids long. Germline V lookup: CDR1 SEHNR, CDR2 FQNEAQ (reference sequence). The CDR3, as DNA: TGTGCCAGCAGCCCCCCTGGGACAGGAGTCAACACTGAAGCTTTCTTT. It specifies CASSPPGTGVNTEAFF.